The clone carrying this TCR beta chain showed up just a few times. V was clipped by 6 bases and J by 1 base; unmatched bases: 5. Germline values: CDR1 SGHDN, CDR2 FVKESK. The CDR3 is 15 amino acids. This specimen belongs to a study of CD8 T cells in ankylosing spondylitis. Generation of TCR beta libraries employed quantitative 5'-RACE incorporating molecular barcodes. Each CDR3 protein is one row after TCRdb ran MiXCR on the 5' RACE reads. The data show about 150,000 distinct CDR3 sequences, with 9.5% to 12% seen just once and about 3.8% held by the top ten. The specimen was blood, either unsorted or a sorted T cell fraction (not recorded which). The chain recombines TRBV14 with TRBJ2-5; 10 bases line up with TRBD2. The clonotype was recovered from a female donor with ankylosing spondylitis or in good health (not recorded which). CDR3 in DNA: TGTGCCAGCAGTCCCCTAGCGGGGGCCCAAGAGACCCAGTACTTC. This encodes CASSPLAGAQETQYF.